These 28 T cell receptor beta chains were sequenced from one sample in a study of blood T cell repertoires in COVID-19. Libraries were prepared by immunoSEQ multiplex PCR; TCRdb keeps only in-frame clonotypes and omits some of them. This sample yields roughly 200,000 clones, of which around 89% are seen a single time; around 2.6% belongs to the top ten. Source material: PBMCs or T cells enriched from blood (not recorded which). All receptors derive from a woman aged 30 to 39 who had recovered from COVID-19.

The chain is built from TRBV18 and TRBJ1-6; 10 bases line up with TRBD1. Germline CDR1 reads KGHSH; CDR2 reads LQKENI. Unmatched junction bases numbered 9, after V lost 6 bases and J lost 10 bases. The CDR3 is made up of 15 amino acids. In DNA form, the CDR3 reads TGTGCCAGCTCTCCATCTCCGGGACAGGGGTCACCCCTCCACTTT. This encodes CASSPSPGQGSPLHF.

V usage is TRBV19 and J usage is TRBJ1-1; D is undetermined. V was cut by 3 bases and J by 1 base, with 6 bases left in between. The CDR3 has 13 residues. Germline-derived CDR1 and CDR2 are LNHDA and SQIVND (reference sequence). The CDR3 DNA follows: TGTGCCAGTAGTATGGGGAGGAACACTGAAGCTTTCTTT. Protein product: CASSMGRNTEAFF.

This clone was detected only a few times. V gene TRBV23-1 combines with J gene TRBJ1-2; D possibly corresponds to TRBD1 (5 bases). TRBV23-1 is an ORF; its function is uncertain. V lost 2 bases and J 6 bases, leaving 16 bases between the germline ends. There are 15 residues in the CDR3. CDR3 sequence reads: CASSQPAPGIDGYTF. The CDR3 region has the DNA TGCGCCAGCAGTCAACCTGCCCCAGGGATCGATGGCTACACCTTC.

The chain is built from TRBV5-1 and TRBJ2-3; 8 bases match TRBD2. Per the germline V gene, CDR1 is SGHRS and CDR2 is YFSETQ. Unmatched junction bases numbered 6, after V lost 6 bases and J lost 3 bases. The CDR3 runs 14 residues. For the CDR3, the DNA is TGCGCCAGCATGCCGGGACTAGGTACAGATACGCAGTATTTT. Translating gives CASMPGLGTDTQYF.

The chain uses TRBV7-2 and TRBJ1-2; TRBD1 matches 8 bases. From germline, CDR1 is SGHTA and CDR2 FQGNSA. This CDR3 is 15 amino acids long. Trimming took 3 bases from V and 6 from J; bases not matched to a gene: 9. The CDR3 protein is CASSLSRTGTNGYTF. Written as DNA, the CDR3 is TGTGCCAGCAGCTTGTCAAGGACAGGGACAAATGGCTACACCTTC.

V gene TRBV3-1 (or the pseudogene TRBV3-2) combines with J gene TRBJ2-3; 12 bases line up with TRBD2. V lost 4 bases, J lost 2 bases, and 7 bases stayed unmatched. The length of the CDR3 is 17 residues. CDR1 and CDR2 (germline): LGHDT, YNNKEL (reference sequence). For the CDR3, the DNA is TGTGCCAGCAGCCGTCGGACTAGCGGGGCCTCCACAGATACGCAGTATTTT. Translating it yields CASSRRTSGASTDTQYF.

This sequence joins TRBV6-4 and TRBJ2-3; 10 bases fit TRBD2. Germline V gene sequence: CDR1 MRHNA, CDR2 SNTAGT. This CDR3 is built from 15 residues. Trimming at V came to 4 bases and at J to 2 bases, leaving 3 bases not matched to a gene. The CDR3 bases are TGTGCCAGCAGTGCCGGGACTAGCGACACAGATACGCAGTATTTT. Amino acid sequence: CASSAGTSDTDTQYF.

In this sample, this clone turned up once. V and J are TRBV6-6 and TRBJ1-5; the D gene is possibly TRBD1 (5 bases). Trimming pared 4 bases from V and 5 bases from J, leaving 12 bases between. The CDR3 covers 14 residues. The germline V gene has CDR1 MNHNY and CDR2 SVGAGI (reference sequence). CDR3 residues: CASSSRWGDQPQHF. The CDR3 coding sequence is TGTGCCAGCAGTTCCCGCTGGGGGGATCAGCCCCAGCATTTT.

The gene calls are TRBV11-1 and TRBJ1-1; 7 bases map to TRBD1. Germline assignment: CDR1 SGHAT and CDR2 FQDESV (reference sequence). The CDR3 contains 14 residues. The trim removed 3 bases at V and 0 bases at J, leaving 1 base unmatched. The CDR3 DNA sequence: TGTGCCAGCAGCTTGACAGGGTTGAACACTGAAGCTTTCTTT. Its protein is CASSLTGLNTEAFF.

The chain carries TRBV5-1 and TRBJ2-5; 15 bases match TRBD2. V trimming: 5 bases; J trimming: 4 bases; junction bases outside the gene matches: 6. CDR3 length: 16 residues. Per the germline V gene, CDR1 is SGHRS and CDR2 is YFSETQ. CDR3: CASSRTSGGAGETQYF. The CDR3, as DNA: TGCGCCAGCAGTCGGACTAGCGGGGGGGCCGGAGAGACCCAGTACTTC.

The V gene is TRBV28, the J gene TRBJ1-2; TRBD1 matches at 7 bases. The V gene end was trimmed by 6 bases and the J gene end by 2 bases; junction bases not matched to a gene: 3. This CDR3 is 13 amino acids long. Looked up from germline, CDR1 is MDHEN and CDR2 is SYDVKM. CDR3: CASRTTGNYGYTF. The CDR3 DNA sequence: TGTGCCAGCAGGACGACAGGGAACTATGGCTACACCTTC.

The V gene is TRBV4-1, the J gene TRBJ1-4; 9 bases line up with TRBD1. There are 16 residues in the CDR3. CDR1 is MGHRA and CDR2 is YSYEKL in the germline V gene. V shed 3 bases, J shed 7 bases, and the junction held 9 bases outside the gene matches. CDR3 bases: TGCGCCAGCAGCCAGGAAACCGGGACAGGGCGTGAAAAACTGTTTTTT. Translated, it gives CASSQETGTGREKLFF.

In this sample, this clone turned up once. The rearrangement joins TRBV6-5 to TRBJ2-7; TRBD2 matches at 11 bases. The CDR3 extends over 15 amino acids. With 5 bases clipped from V and 2 bases from J, the junction kept 5 bases outside the gene matches. Germline lookup yields CDR1 MNHEY and CDR2 SVGAGI. This CDR3 is CASSLSGGATYEQYF. CDR3 bases: TGTGCCAGCAGTCTTAGCGGGGGGGCAACCTACGAGCAGTACTTC.

The chain joins TRBV5-8 to TRBJ2-2; D gene uncertain. Germline V CDR1 and CDR2: SGHTS, YDEGEE. This CDR3 has 12 amino acids. Trimming left V 7 bases short and J 0 bases short, with 4 bases between. The CDR3 DNA reads as TGTGCCAGCGGCACGAACACCGGGGAGCTGTTTTTT. Encoded protein: CASGTNTGELFF.

The rearrangement uses TRBV4-1 and TRBJ2-1; possible D gene TRBD1, 5 bases. The CDR3 is made up of 17 amino acids. The germline gives CDR1 MGHRA, CDR2 YSYEKL. The V end was cut by 0 bases, the J end by 4 bases, with 16 bases between. For the CDR3, the DNA is TGCGCCAGCAGCCAAGAAGGAAACCCAGGGCGTTACAATGAGCAGTTCTTC. Its protein is CASSQEGNPGRYNEQFF.

The chain combines TRBV6-5 with TRBJ2-7; 7 nucleotides match TRBD2. The length of the CDR3 is 15 residues. After removal of 7 bases from V and 3 bases from J, the junction contained 12 bases not matched to a gene. Germline lookup yields CDR1 MNHEY and CDR2 SVGAGI. CDR3 DNA: TGTGCCAGCAAGATCGGGGGGACGTACCTCTACGAGCAGTACTTC. This translates into CASKIGGTYLYEQYF.

The V and J genes are TRBV20-1 and TRBJ1-1; no firm D call. CDR1 is DFQATT and CDR2 is SNEGSKA in the germline V gene (reference sequence). The CDR3 has 11 amino acids. V was trimmed by 6 bases and J by 2 bases, leaving 7 bases between them. The CDR3 DNA is TGCAGTGCCAAATCCAACACTGAAGCTTTCTTT. Protein product: CSAKSNTEAFF.

V usage is TRBV19 and J usage is TRBJ1-3, with 9 nucleotides matching TRBD1. The junction had 10 bases not matched to a gene; V was cut back by 6 bases and J by 4 bases. There are 16 residues in the CDR3. Germline V lookup: CDR1 LNHDA, CDR2 SQIVND (reference sequence). This chain's CDR3 is CASSRRDRAEGNTIYF. In DNA form, the CDR3 reads TGTGCCAGTAGCCGCCGGGACAGGGCGGAAGGAAACACCATATATTTT.

The chain combines TRBV28 with TRBJ1-3, with D possibly TRBD1 on 5 matching bases. The V end lost 4 bases, the J end lost 2 bases, and 15 bases lay between the germline ends. The CDR3 runs to 16 residues. Germline loops: CDR1 MDHEN, CDR2 SYDVKM. The CDR3 here is CASSSGWGVAGNTIYF. The DNA of the CDR3 is TGTGCCAGCAGTTCTGGGTGGGGCGTTGCTGGAAACACCATATATTTT.

The chain combines TRBV6-5 with TRBJ1-6, with D tentatively TRBD1 (5 bases). CDR1 MNHEY and CDR2 SVGAGI come from the germline V gene. V was cut by 7 bases and J by 14 bases, with 18 bases left in between. The CDR3 length is 13 residues. Here the CDR3 DNA reads TGTGCCAGCACCCCCACCGGGAGGGGCACCCTCCACTTT. Residues: CASTPTGRGTLHF.

This sequence joins TRBV13 and TRBJ1-2, with D perhaps TRBD1 (5 bases). Trimming took off 4 bases at V and 5 bases at J, with 14 bases between the two ends. Germline-derived CDR1 and CDR2 are PRHDT and FYEKMQ (reference sequence). CDR3 size: 14 residues. CDR3 nucleotides: TGTGCCAGCAGCTCAGTTGGAGGGGTTTATGGCTACACCTTC. Its protein product is CASSSVGGVYGYTF.

The rearrangement links TRBV4-3 to TRBJ2-1, with D perhaps TRBD1 (5 bases). CDR1 LGHNA and CDR2 YSLEER come from the germline V gene. This CDR3 has 16 amino acids. The V and J ends lost 0 bases and 1 base respectively, with 10 bases between them. The CDR3 is CASSQEGVTSYNEQFF. DNA for the CDR3: TGCGCCAGCAGCCAAGAAGGGGTTACGTCCTACAATGAGCAGTTCTTC.

The V and J genes are TRBV11-3 and TRBJ1-1; TRBD1 aligns across 7 bases. The germline gives CDR1 SGHNT, CDR2 YENEEA. Trimming at V came to 2 bases and at J to 2 bases, leaving 2 bases not matched to a gene. The CDR3 has 14 amino acids. The CDR3 reads CASSLRGRNTEAFF. CDR3 nucleotide sequence: TGTGCCAGCAGCTTAAGGGGGCGAAACACTGAAGCTTTCTTT.

The V call is TRBV19, the J call TRBJ1-1, with unresolved D. The CDR3 length is 13 residues. Germline V CDR1 and CDR2: LNHDA, SQIVND (reference sequence). The V and J ends lost 5 bases and 0 bases respectively, with 7 bases between them. CDR3 protein: CASSATVNTEAFF. CDR3 coding DNA: TGTGCCAGTAGTGCCACGGTGAACACTGAAGCTTTCTTT.

The V gene is TRBV6-5, the J gene TRBJ2-6; TRBD1 matches at 7 bases. V was pared by 6 bases and J by 4 bases, with 6 bases of the junction left unmatched. This CDR3 has 15 amino acids. Germline V gene data show CDR1 as MNHEY and CDR2 as SVGAGI. CDR3 bases: TGTGCCAGCAGCTCCACAGGGGAGGGGGCCAACGTCCTGACTTTC. Its protein product is CASSSTGEGANVLTF.

This clone was recorded once. The CDR3 coding sequence is TGTGCCAGCAGCCCCTACCCCCGGGACAGGCATAATTCACCCCTCCACTTT. Its translation is CASSPYPRDRHNSPLHF. The chain is built from TRBV3-1 (or the pseudogene TRBV3-2) and TRBJ1-6; TRBD1 matches at 8 bases. Germline V gene lookup returns CDR1 LGHDT and CDR2 YNNKEL (reference sequence). The CDR3 contains 17 residues. V was clipped by 4 bases and J by 5 bases; unmatched bases: 10.

The chain carries TRBV9 and TRBJ2-1; weak D call: TRBD2 (5 bases). Trimming shortened V by 0 bases and J by 2 bases, and 27 bases separated the two germline ends. CDR1 is SGDLS and CDR2 is YYNGEE in the germline V gene. The CDR3 runs to 21 residues. The CDR3 bases are TGTGCCAGCAGCGTAGTGCCGTTCGGCACAGAGGGAACCTCGGCCTACAATGAGCAGTTCTTC. Translation: CASSVVPFGTEGTSAYNEQFF. The entire variable domain, with the rest obtained from reference TRBV9 and TRBJ2-1, is as follows: DSGVTQTPKHLITATGQRVTLRCSPRSGDLSVYWYQQSLDQGLQFLIQYYNGEERAKGNILERFSAQQFPDLHSELNLSSLELGDSALYFCASSVVPFGTEGTSAYNEQFFGPGTRLTVL.

This chain links TRBV7-2 with TRBJ2-5; TRBD1 aligns across 9 bases. V shed 6 bases and J 6 bases; nucleotides not matched to a gene: 8. Germline values: CDR1 SGHTA, CDR2 FQGNSA. The CDR3 has 14 amino acids. CDR3 DNA: TGTGCCAGCAGTTCCGCGACAGGGGGAAAGACCCAGTACTTC. It specifies CASSSATGGKTQYF.